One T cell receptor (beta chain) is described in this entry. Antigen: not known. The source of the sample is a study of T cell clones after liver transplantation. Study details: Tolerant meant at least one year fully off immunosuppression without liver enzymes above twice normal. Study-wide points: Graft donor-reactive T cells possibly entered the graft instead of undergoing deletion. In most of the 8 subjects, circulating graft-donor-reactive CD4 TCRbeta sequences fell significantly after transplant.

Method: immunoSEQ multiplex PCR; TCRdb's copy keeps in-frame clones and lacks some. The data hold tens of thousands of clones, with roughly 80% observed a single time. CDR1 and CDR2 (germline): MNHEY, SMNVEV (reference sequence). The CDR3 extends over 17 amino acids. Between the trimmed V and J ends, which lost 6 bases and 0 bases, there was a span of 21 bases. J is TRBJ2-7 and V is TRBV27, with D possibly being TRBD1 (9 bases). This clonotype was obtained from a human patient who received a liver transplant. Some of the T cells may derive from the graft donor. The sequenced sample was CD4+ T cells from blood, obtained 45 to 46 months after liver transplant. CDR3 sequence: CASRGGGTGRSSYEQYF. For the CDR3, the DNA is TGTGCCAGCAGAGGCGGGGGGACAGGGAGGAGCTCCTACGAGCAGTACTTC.